This TCR beta chain originates from a study of blood T cell repertoires in COVID-19. Study-level background: The origin of the acute and convalescent COVID-19 samples was the United States, Italy and Spain. Sample material is recorded as cDNA or gDNA derived from T cells, B-cell-depleted T cells, or PBMCs.

Under the authors' procedure: Nucleated cell counts were estimated from reference gene primer amplification. Clones were read by immunoSEQ multiplex PCR, and TCRdb kept only the in-frame ones, dropping some. The D gene and trimming were derived from the DNA, and the V and J assignments and clone size from that table. The data contain 150,000 or so clones, around 87% of them singletons. Patients of the Seattle cohort, enrolled during active infection, were followed longitudinally. The sample comprised peripheral blood. The clonotype comes from a woman aged 65 to 85 with COVID-19, enrolled during active disease.

The DNA for the CDR3 is TGTGCCAGCAGCTTAGTTAACTACGAGCAGTACTTC. Its protein product is CASSLVNYEQYF. This sequence joins TRBV7-8 and TRBJ2-7; no reliable D call. CDR3 size: 12 residues. V lost 1 base and J lost 3, with 4 bases in between. CDR1 and CDR2 from the germline V gene are SGHVS and FQNEAQ. The full variable domain, its missing parts supplied by reference TRBV7-8 and TRBJ2-7, is GAGVSQSPRYKVAKRGQDVALRCDPISGHVSLFWYQQALGQGPEFLTYFQNEAQLDKSGLPSDRFFAERPEGSVSTLKIQRTQQEDSAVYLCASSLVNYEQYFGPGTRLTVT.